Given below is one T cell receptor (beta chain) in context. Its antigen is currently unknown. Though nominally healthy at sampling, donors likely had unrecorded immune exposures. Vbeta (60) and Jbeta (13) primers were used in the PCR. Profiling relied on immunoSEQ multiplex PCR, and the TCRdb table lists in-frame clones only, not all of them. The data contain almost 200,000 clones, around 80% of them seen just once; the ten biggest clones take up approximately 2.1%. This record belongs to a study of cytomegalovirus exposure and HLA in healthy donors. The CDR3 has 15 residues. Germline-derived CDR1 and CDR2 are MDHEN and SYDVKM. Findings and limits, study-wide: Later analysis showed most CMV-associated TCR beta chains appearing HLA-restricted. An analysis was carried out later, and it reportedly showed fewer N-insertions in an Asian-associated ancestry cluster than the approximately 700-donor mean.

The chain recombines TRBV28 with TRBJ1-1; D gene ambiguous. Sequenced input: PBMCs. The TCR originated in a man younger than 45 in good health and CMV-seronegative. DNA of the CDR3: TGTGTCACCTCGGAGGTGAGGATAGGGAACACTGAAGCTTTCTTT. Protein product: CVTSEVRIGNTEAFF.